These 18 T cell receptor beta chains were all obtained from the same sample, sequenced in a study of T cells in Graves' hyperthyroidism and ophthalmopathy (dated by TCRdb to between 2017 and 2020). The library was generated by multiplex PCR. Instrument on record: Illumina HiSeq 2000. Amplification of TCR beta CDR3 regions was carried out from RNA transcripts. The TCR CDR3 was subjected to a first round of RT-PCR using the HTBI primer set and the Qiagen OneStep RT-PCR kit. TCRdb itself trimmed the public reads at Q25 with fastp, ran MiXCR and retained productive beta chains. Identical CDR3 protein sequences are pooled into one entry, listed with their most common genes and DNA. This sample is represented by 500,000 or so distinct CDR3 sequences; 17% of them were singletons. In total, the top ten clones hold 17% of the sample. Source material: blood. The receptors come from a woman between 18 and 30 years old with Graves' ophthalmopathy.

This clonotype was observed at least ten times. This chain connects TRBV20-1 to TRBJ2-5, with D unclear. Germline CDR1 DFQATT, CDR2 SNEGSKA (reference sequence). The CDR3 is made up of 13 amino acids. V dropped 3 bases and J dropped 6 bases, with 14 bases sitting between them. CDR3 in amino acids: CSARGTTKQTQYF. The CDR3 DNA reads as TGCAGTGCTAGGGGAACTACGAAGCAGACCCAGTACTTC.

This clonotype was picked up many times. The chain employs TRBV11-2 and TRBJ1-2, with unresolved D. CDR3 length: 14 residues. The germline CDR1 and CDR2 sequences are SGHAT and FQNNGV. V gave up 0 bases and J gave up 4 bases, with 9 bases separating them. CDR3 in amino acids: CASSLDTGSYGYTF. The CDR3 nucleotides are TGTGCCAGCAGCTTAGATACGGGGAGCTATGGCTACACCTTC. Full variable domain (missing parts from reference TRBV11-2 and TRBJ1-2): EAGVAQSPRYKIIEKRQSVAFWCNPISGHATLYWYQQILGQGPKLLIQFQNNGVVDDSQLPKDRFSAERLKGVDSTLKIQPAKLEDSAVYLCASSLDTGSYGYTFGSGTRLTVV.

Ten or more counts support this clonotype. CDR3 in amino acids: CASSPSGTVPPGYGYTF. For the CDR3, the DNA is TGTGCCAGCTCACCGTCCGGGACAGTCCCACCGGGCTATGGCTACACCTTC. The rearrangement joins TRBV18 to TRBJ1-2; 7 bases agree with TRBD1. CDR3 length: 17 residues. Germline V CDR1 and CDR2: KGHSH, LQKENI. After removal of 3 bases from V and 4 bases from J, the junction contained 14 bases not matched to a gene.

This clonotype was picked up many times. This chain uses TRBV20-1 with TRBJ2-5; no reliable D call. The CDR3 runs to 13 residues. V dropped 0 bases and J dropped 5 bases, with 10 bases sitting between them. Germline lookup yields CDR1 DFQATT and CDR2 SNEGSKA (reference sequence). The CDR3 here is CSARDWARETQYF. The DNA of the CDR3 is TGCAGTGCTAGAGATTGGGCGCGGGAGACCCAGTACTTC.

Details on this clonotype: One end of the junction fails to match germline, which may point to a read error. The chain is built from TRBV10-3 and TRBJ2-2; a weak D match, TRBD1 (6 bases). This CDR3 spans 16 amino acids. The germline V gene encodes CDR1 ENHRY and CDR2 SYGVKD. The CDR3 sequence is CASSYSLWGPIGELFF. The CDR3 DNA reads as TGTGCCAGCAGTTACTCCCTCTGGGGGCCCATCGGGGAGCTGTTTTTT.

This clonotype occurred many times. This chain joins TRBV7-8 and TRBJ2-2; TRBD2 agrees at 9 bases. There are 17 residues in the CDR3. Losses at the gene ends were 5 bases for V and 5 bases for J; bases not matched to a gene: 12. Germline V gene sequence: CDR1 SGHVS, CDR2 FQNEAQ. The CDR3 coding sequence is TGTGCCAGCAGCACAGAGGTCGCGGGAGGGCTTACCGGGGAGCTGTTTTTT. Translation: CASSTEVAGGLTGELFF.

This CDR3 reads CASSVDRASHEQYF. The DNA for the CDR3 is TGCGCCAGCAGCGTCGACAGGGCGTCCCACGAGCAGTACTTC. This chain joins TRBV5-1 and TRBJ2-7, with 7 positions matching TRBD1. Germline V gene data show CDR1 as SGHRS and CDR2 as YFSETQ. V lost 4 bases, J lost 5 bases, and 9 bases stayed unmatched. CDR3 length equals 14 residues.

J is TRBJ2-1 and V is TRBV7-9, with 13 bases fitting TRBD2. Looked up from germline, CDR1 is SEHNR and CDR2 is FQNEAQ (reference sequence). Unmatched junction bases numbered 13, after V lost 5 bases and J lost 0 bases. This CDR3 spans 20 amino acids. The CDR3 nucleotides are TGTGCCAGCAGCGCCACTAGCGGGAGGGTGATCTTCGGCTCCTACAATGAGCAGTTCTTC. Protein product: CASSATSGRVIFGSYNEQFF.

V usage is TRBV6-1 and J usage is TRBJ2-1; weak D call: TRBD2 (7 bases). CDR1 is MNHNS and CDR2 is SASEGT in the germline V gene. With 7 bases removed from V and 7 bases from J, the gap between germline ends came to 23 bases. The CDR3 is made up of 16 amino acids. CDR3 nucleotide sequence: TGTGCCAGCACCCTTAGTAGGTACGGGGGGCGGAATGAGCAGTTCTTC. Encoded protein: CASTLSRYGGRNEQFF.

In the case of this clonotype: It may be a read error: a sequence one base away is much more abundant. This sequence joins TRBV3-1 and TRBJ2-3; TRBD2 aligns across 14 bases. The V gene's germline CDR1 is LGHDT and CDR2 YNNKEL (reference sequence). This CDR3 has 16 residues. J lost 7 bases, V lost 5 bases, and 8 bases had no gene match. CDR3 loop: CASSLRTSGGTNTQYF. The CDR3 region has the DNA TGTGCCAGCAGCTTACGGACTAGCGGGGGGACAAATACGCAGTATTTT.

This clonotype was seen repeatedly, ten times or more. The chain recombines TRBV28 with TRBJ2-3; 15 bases fit TRBD2. The CDR3 sequence is 18 residues long. Germline CDR1 is MDHEN and CDR2 is SYDVKM. V shed 5 bases, J shed 5 bases, and the junction held 11 bases outside the gene matches. The DNA of the CDR3 is TGTGCCAGCAGTCCAGGACTAGCGGGGGGGCCGGAGGAAGATACGCAGTATTTT. As protein: CASSPGLAGGPEEDTQYF. The whole variable domain, filled in from reference TRBV28 and TRBJ2-3, reads DVKVTQSSRYLVKRTGEKVFLECVQDMDHENMFWYRQDPGLGLRLIYFSYDVKMKEKGDIPEGYSVSREKKERFSLILESASTNQTSMYLCASSPGLAGGPEEDTQYFGPGTRLTVL.

This clonotype appeared a single time. The CDR3 loop is CASSVGLARAYEQYF. The DNA for the CDR3 is TGTGCCAGCAGCGTAGGTCTAGCTCGGGCCTACGAGCAGTACTTC. The chain recombines TRBV9 with TRBJ2-7; a possible D gene is TRBD2 (5 bases). The CDR3 contains 15 residues. Trimming removed 0 bases at V and 2 bases at J, with 12 bases between. Germline assignment: CDR1 SGDLS and CDR2 YYNGEE. Filled out from reference TRBV9 and TRBJ2-7, the complete variable domain reads DSGVTQTPKHLITATGQRVTLRCSPRSGDLSVYWYQQSLDQGLQFLIQYYNGEERAKGNILERFSAQQFPDLHSELNLSSLELGDSALYFCASSVGLARAYEQYFGPGTRLTVT.

This clonotype was counted many times. The chain is built from TRBV6-1 and TRBJ2-7, with D unclear. Deletions cut 6 bases from V and 2 bases from J, with 14 bases between. The CDR3 consists of 14 residues. Germline V gives CDR1 MNHNS, CDR2 SASEGT. CDR3 bases: TGTGCCAGCAGCCCCCCCGGACGAACCTACGAGCAGTACTTC. It specifies CASSPPGRTYEQYF.

This clonotype was observed a few times. This rearrangement joins TRBV7-9 to TRBJ2-2, with D perhaps matching TRBD1 or TRBD2 (5 bases each). The CDR3 has 15 residues. CDR1 and CDR2 (germline): SEHNR, FQNEAQ (reference sequence). V lost 5 bases and J lost 4, with 14 bases in between. The CDR3 spells CASSLQRGGTGELFF. CDR3 in DNA: TGTGCCAGCAGCCTACAGAGGGGCGGCACCGGGGAGCTGTTTTTT. Filled out from reference TRBV7-9 and TRBJ2-2, the complete variable domain reads DTGVSQNPRHKITKRGQNVTFRCDPISEHNRLYWYRQTLGQGPEFLTYFQNEAQLEKSRLLSDRFSAERPKGSFSTLEIQRTEQGDSAMYLCASSLQRGGTGELFFGEGSRLTVL.

This clonotype came up many times. The V and J genes are TRBV5-5 and TRBJ2-5; D might be TRBD1 or TRBD2, each matching 6 bases. Between the trimmed V and J ends, which lost 0 bases and 5 bases, there was a span of 14 bases. The CDR3 is 15 residues long. Looked up from germline, CDR1 is SGHKS and CDR2 is YYEKEE (reference sequence). The CDR3 region has the DNA TGTGCCAGCAGCTTGGAGATAAGGGGGAGGGAGACCCAGTACTTC. Translating gives CASSLEIRGRETQYF.

This clonotype has just a few counts. The CDR3, as DNA: TGTGCCAGCAGCGCGCGGGGGGCGAGGGATCAGCCCCAGCATTTT. Encoded protein: CASSARGARDQPQHF. The chain joins TRBV6-1 to TRBJ1-5, with a tentative D call TRBD1 (6 bases). Germline values: CDR1 MNHNS, CDR2 SASEGT. V was clipped by 6 bases and J by 5 bases, with 17 bases between them. The CDR3 is 15 residues long.

In its sample, this clonotype was seen many times. V is TRBV12-3 or TRBV12-4 and J is TRBJ2-3; D is possibly TRBD1 or TRBD2 (5 bases each). This CDR3 contains 14 residues. V was shortened by 6 bases and J by 2 bases, with 12 bases between the two germline ends. CDR3 DNA sequence: TGTGCCAGCAGGCTGGGACCCCTCACAGATACGCAGTATTTT. This codes for CASRLGPLTDTQYF.

On this clonotype itself: With a much larger clone just one base away, this may be a read error. V is TRBV10-3 and J is TRBJ2-5; 10 bases fit TRBD2. Trimming removed 4 bases from V and 9 bases from J; junction bases left unmatched: 14. This CDR3 is built from 16 residues. Germline V gene lookup returns CDR1 ENHRY and CDR2 SYGVKD. The CDR3, as DNA: TGTGCCATCAGTGGATACGAGCGGGGGGGCAGGGAGGCCCAGTACTTC. Translating gives CAISGYERGGREAQYF.